These 15 T cell receptor beta chains originate from one sample sequenced in a study of shared clonotypes between healthy human individuals. Profiled with immunoSEQ multiplex PCR; TCRdb holds only in-frame clones, not every one. The data show approximately 2.3 million clones, 85% to 95% seen once. Sequencing used naive CD4+ T cells from PBMCs. Subset defined: CD45RA+ positively selected. The receptor source for this set is a man aged 18 to 35 in good health. Some clones in this sample may be carry-over from other donors' samples.

In regard to this clone: The sample holds other DNA sequences that translate to the same CDR3. The gene calls are TRBV5-1 and TRBJ2-2; D gene unclear. V was cut by 0 bases and J by 3 bases, with 6 bases left in between. Germline-derived CDR1 and CDR2 are SGHRS and YFSETQ. The CDR3 totals 14 residues. CDR3 bases: TGCGCCAGCAGCTTGGAGGGCTACACCGGGGAGCTGTTTTTT. Translating gives CASSLEGYTGELFF.

V and J are TRBV5-1 and TRBJ1-4; D is possibly TRBD1 (6 bases). Germline V lookup: CDR1 SGHRS, CDR2 YFSETQ. Trimming removed 1 base from V and 0 bases from J, with 10 bases in between. CDR3 length: 16 residues. The CDR3 here is CASSLTGTPTNEKLFF. The CDR3 nucleotides are TGCGCCAGCAGCTTGACAGGGACCCCAACTAATGAAAAACTGTTTTTT.

The rearrangement uses TRBV7-8 and TRBJ2-1, with 10 bases lining up with TRBD2. The CDR3 runs to 17 residues. V lost 1 base, J lost 7 bases, and 10 bases stayed unmatched. Germline CDR1 SGHVS, CDR2 FQNEAQ. CDR3 in amino acids: CASSLEVETSGLNEQFF. For the CDR3, the DNA is TGTGCCAGCAGCTTAGAGGTGGAGACTAGCGGGTTGAATGAGCAGTTCTTC. Full variable domain (rest looked up from reference TRBV7-8 and TRBJ2-1): GAGVSQSPRYKVAKRGQDVALRCDPISGHVSLFWYQQALGQGPEFLTYFQNEAQLDKSGLPSDRFFAERPEGSVSTLKIQRTQQEDSAVYLCASSLEVETSGLNEQFFGPGTRLTVL.

The chain is built from TRBV28 and TRBJ2-7, with 9 bases matching TRBD1. V lost 5 bases and J lost 3; bases outside the gene matches: 8. Looked up from germline, CDR1 is MDHEN and CDR2 is SYDVKM. The CDR3 sequence is 15 residues long. The CDR3 is CASSPSTGGLYEQYF. CDR3 in DNA: TGTGCCAGCAGTCCATCCACAGGGGGCCTCTACGAGCAGTACTTC. Full variable domain (rest looked up from reference TRBV28 and TRBJ2-7): DVKVTQSSRYLVKRTGEKVFLECVQDMDHENMFWYRQDPGLGLRLIYFSYDVKMKEKGDIPEGYSVSREKKERFSLILESASTNQTSMYLCASSPSTGGLYEQYFGPGTRLTVT.

The rearrangement uses TRBV28 and TRBJ2-7; D is unclear. V was pared by 3 bases and J by 0 bases, with 12 bases between. This CDR3 comprises 15 residues. Germline CDR1 reads MDHEN; CDR2 reads SYDVKM. CDR3: CASSFRSHSSYEQYF. The CDR3, as DNA: TGTGCCAGCAGTTTCCGGTCCCATAGCTCCTACGAGCAGTACTTC.

In the case of this clone: This sample includes further DNA sequences coding for the same CDR3. This chain uses TRBV5-1 with TRBJ2-2, with D tentatively TRBD2 (5 bases). CDR1 is SGHRS and CDR2 is YFSETQ in the germline V gene. The CDR3 totals 15 residues. V gave up 0 bases and J gave up 0 bases, with 6 bases separating them. CDR3 sequence reads: CASSLVRANTGELFF. CDR3 bases: TGCGCCAGCAGCTTGGTGCGGGCGAACACCGGGGAGCTGTTTTTT.

The genes are TRBV6-1 and TRBJ2-7; D ambiguous. Germline values: CDR1 MNHNS, CDR2 SASEGT. CDR3 length: 12 residues. The V end was cut by 7 bases, the J end by 3 bases, with 10 bases between. Here the CDR3 reads CASTPSVYEQYF. The DNA of the CDR3 is TGTGCCAGCACCCCCTCAGTCTACGAGCAGTACTTC.

This clone was observed a single time. CDR3 sequence: CAWSEYPYEQYF. The CDR3 DNA follows: TGTGCCTGGAGTGAATATCCCTACGAGCAGTACTTC. V is TRBV30 and J is TRBJ2-7; D gene ambiguous. Germline assignment: CDR1 GTSNPN and CDR2 SVGIG (reference sequence). Trimming removed 1 base from V and 2 bases from J, with 6 bases in between. This CDR3 region has 12 residues.

This rearrangement joins TRBV6-6 to TRBJ2-7; 8 nucleotides line up with TRBD2. CDR3 length equals 15 residues. Germline CDR1 MNHNY, CDR2 SVGAGI (reference sequence). With 6 bases clipped from V and 0 bases from J, the junction kept 7 bases outside the gene matches. The CDR3 reads CASRDIAGSSYEQYF. The CDR3 nucleotides read TGTGCCAGCAGGGATATAGCGGGAAGCTCCTACGAGCAGTACTTC.

Worth noting for this clone: Other nucleotide sequences from this sample produce the same CDR3. The chain couples TRBV9 to TRBJ2-3; 11 bases are a match to TRBD2. This CDR3 region has 15 residues. CDR1 and CDR2 from the germline V gene are SGDLS and YYNGEE. Germline trimming cut 0 bases from V and 3 bases from J; bases unmatched to any gene: 0. The CDR3 is CASSVGLAGTDTQYF. In DNA form, the CDR3 reads TGTGCCAGCAGCGTAGGACTAGCGGGGACAGATACGCAGTATTTT.

The chain carries TRBV29-1 and TRBJ2-7, with D possibly TRBD2 on 6 matching bases. Germline CDR1 and CDR2: SQVTM and ANQGSEA. The CDR3 loop spans 15 amino acids. The ends were cut back, 0 bases at V and 3 bases at J, with 15 bases in the middle. The CDR3 DNA reads TGCAGCGTTGAAGACCCCCTCAGCGGGTTCTACGAGCAGTACTTC. Translating it yields CSVEDPLSGFYEQYF.

V and J are TRBV11-3 and TRBJ2-7, with TRBD1 matching over 7 bases. The length of the CDR3 is 17 residues. The junction had 17 bases not matched to a gene; V was cut back by 0 bases and J by 9 bases. Germline V CDR1 and CDR2: SGHNT, YENEEA. CDR3 loop: CASSLDPRTGLGIWQYF. For the CDR3, the DNA is TGTGCCAGCAGCTTAGACCCACGGACAGGTTTGGGGATCTGGCAGTACTTC.

V usage is TRBV4-1 and J usage is TRBJ2-1; D is perhaps TRBD2 (5 bases). CDR1 is MGHRA and CDR2 is YSYEKL in the germline V gene. The CDR3 loop spans 15 amino acids. V dropped 0 bases and J dropped 14 bases, with 20 bases sitting between them. CDR3 amino acids: CASSQDPERIPKEFF. In DNA form, the CDR3 reads TGCGCCAGCAGCCAAGACCCGGAGCGGATCCCAAAGGAGTTCTTC.

The chain joins TRBV28 to TRBJ1-1, with TRBD1 matching over 9 bases. J gave up 5 bases and V 0 bases, and 1 base lay outside the gene matches. Germline-derived CDR1 and CDR2 are MDHEN and SYDVKM. This CDR3 is 14 amino acids long. DNA of the CDR3: TGTGCCAGCAGTTTATGGGACAGGGGAACTGAAGCTTTCTTT. Translation gives CASSLWDRGTEAFF.

The chain combines TRBV5-1 with TRBJ1-1; perhaps TRBD1 as D (6 bases). CDR3 length: 15 amino acids. CDR1 and CDR2 from the germline V gene are SGHRS and YFSETQ. V was trimmed by 3 bases and J by 4 bases, leaving 16 bases between them. CDR3 DNA: TGCGCCAGCAGCTCCTTACAGGGAGGAGGCACTGAAGCTTTCTTT. Translated: CASSSLQGGGTEAFF.